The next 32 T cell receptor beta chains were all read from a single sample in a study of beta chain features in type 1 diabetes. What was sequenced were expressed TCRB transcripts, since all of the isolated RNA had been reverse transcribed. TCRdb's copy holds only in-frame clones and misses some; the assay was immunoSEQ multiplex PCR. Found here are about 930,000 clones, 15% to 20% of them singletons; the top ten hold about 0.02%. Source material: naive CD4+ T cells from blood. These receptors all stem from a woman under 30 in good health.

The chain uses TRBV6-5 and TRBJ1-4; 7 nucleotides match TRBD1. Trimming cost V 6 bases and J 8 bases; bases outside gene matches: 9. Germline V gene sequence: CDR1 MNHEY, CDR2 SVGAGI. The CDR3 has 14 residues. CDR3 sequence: CASSYYRGGEKLFF. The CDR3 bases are TGTGCCAGCAGCTATTACAGGGGCGGCGAAAAACTGTTTTTT.

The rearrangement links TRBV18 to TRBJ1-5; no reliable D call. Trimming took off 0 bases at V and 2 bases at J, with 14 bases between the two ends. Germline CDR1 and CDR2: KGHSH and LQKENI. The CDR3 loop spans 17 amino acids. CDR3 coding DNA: TGTGCCAGCTCACCACCCGTCTCTACGGGTGGCAATCAGCCCCAGCATTTT. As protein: CASSPPVSTGGNQPQHF.

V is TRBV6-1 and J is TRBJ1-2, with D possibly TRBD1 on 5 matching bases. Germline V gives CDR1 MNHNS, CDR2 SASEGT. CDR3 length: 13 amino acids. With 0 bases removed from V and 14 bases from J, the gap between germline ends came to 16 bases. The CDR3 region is CASSEARGTAWTF. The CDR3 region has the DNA TGTGCCAGCAGTGAAGCTAGGGGCACCGCCTGGACCTTC.

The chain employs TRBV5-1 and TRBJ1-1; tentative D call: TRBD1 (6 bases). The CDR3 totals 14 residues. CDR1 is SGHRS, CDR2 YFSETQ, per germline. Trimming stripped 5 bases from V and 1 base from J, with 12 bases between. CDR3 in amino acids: CASRSTTGNTEAFF. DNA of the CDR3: TGCGCCAGCAGATCGACGACAGGGAACACTGAAGCTTTCTTT.

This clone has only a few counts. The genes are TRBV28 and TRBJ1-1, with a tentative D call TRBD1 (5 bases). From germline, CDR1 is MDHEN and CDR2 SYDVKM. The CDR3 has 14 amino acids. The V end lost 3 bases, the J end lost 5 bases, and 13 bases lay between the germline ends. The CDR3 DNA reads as TGTGCCAGCAGTTTCGGTGGGGCGCTGACTGAAGCTTTCTTT. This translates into CASSFGGALTEAFF.

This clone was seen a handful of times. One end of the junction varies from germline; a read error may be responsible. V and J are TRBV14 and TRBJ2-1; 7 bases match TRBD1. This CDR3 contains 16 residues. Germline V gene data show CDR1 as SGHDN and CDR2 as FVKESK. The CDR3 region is CASNQDRDRVYNEQFF. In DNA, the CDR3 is TGTGCCAGCAACCAAGATCGGGACAGAGTGTACAATGAGCAGTTCTTC.

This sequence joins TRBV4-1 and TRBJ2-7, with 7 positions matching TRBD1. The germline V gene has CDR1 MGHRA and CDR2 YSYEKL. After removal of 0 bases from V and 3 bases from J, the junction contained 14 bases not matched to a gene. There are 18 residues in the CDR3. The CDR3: CASSQDSPATGTDYEQYF. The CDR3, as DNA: TGCGCCAGCAGCCAAGATTCGCCCGCGACCGGGACAGACTACGAGCAGTACTTC.

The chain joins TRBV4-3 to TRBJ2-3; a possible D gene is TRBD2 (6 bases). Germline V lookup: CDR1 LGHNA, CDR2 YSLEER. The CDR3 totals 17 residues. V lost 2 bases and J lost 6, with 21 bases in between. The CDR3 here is CASSQRRGGLRADTQYF. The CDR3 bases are TGCGCCAGCAGCCAACGACGGGGAGGTTTACGGGCGGATACGCAGTATTTT.

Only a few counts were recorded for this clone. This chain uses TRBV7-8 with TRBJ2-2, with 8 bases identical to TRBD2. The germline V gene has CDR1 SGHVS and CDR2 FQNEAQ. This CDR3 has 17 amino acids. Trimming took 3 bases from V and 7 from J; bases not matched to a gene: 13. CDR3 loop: CASSLRVREGRSGELFF. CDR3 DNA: TGTGCCAGCAGCTTGAGAGTTCGGGAGGGCCGTAGCGGGGAGCTGTTTTTT.

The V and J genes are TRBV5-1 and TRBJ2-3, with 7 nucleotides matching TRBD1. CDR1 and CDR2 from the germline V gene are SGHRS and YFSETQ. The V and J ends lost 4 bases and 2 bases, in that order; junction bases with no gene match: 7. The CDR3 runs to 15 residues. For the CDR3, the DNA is TGCGCCAGCAGCGGAACAGGGGTCTACACAGATACGCAGTATTTT. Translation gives CASSGTGVYTDTQYF. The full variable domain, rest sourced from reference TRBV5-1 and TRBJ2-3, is KAGVTQTPRYLIKTRGQQVTLSCSPISGHRSVSWYQQTPGQGLQFLFEYFSETQRNKGNFPGRFSGRQFSNSRSEMNVSTLELGDSALYLCASSGTGVYTDTQYFGPGTRLTVL.

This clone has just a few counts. CDR3 protein: CASSSYSGYNEQFF. The CDR3 region has the DNA TGTGCCAGCAGCTCCTATAGCGGATACAATGAGCAGTTCTTC. This chain connects TRBV7-2 to TRBJ2-1; TRBD2 is a possible D gene (6 bases). CDR3 length: 14 residues. Germline loops: CDR1 SGHTA, CDR2 FQGNSA. Trimming pared 4 bases from V and 4 bases from J, leaving 11 bases between.

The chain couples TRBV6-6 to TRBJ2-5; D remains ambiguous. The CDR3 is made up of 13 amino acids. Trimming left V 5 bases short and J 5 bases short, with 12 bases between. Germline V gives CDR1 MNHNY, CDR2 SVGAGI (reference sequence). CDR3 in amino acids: CASSRWNTETQYF. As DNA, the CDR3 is TGTGCCAGCAGTCGGTGGAACACGGAGACCCAGTACTTC.

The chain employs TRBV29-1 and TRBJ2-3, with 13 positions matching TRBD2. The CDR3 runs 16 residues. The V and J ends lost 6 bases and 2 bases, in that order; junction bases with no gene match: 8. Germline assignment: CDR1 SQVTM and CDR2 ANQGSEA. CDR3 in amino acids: CSVARTSGSTTDTQYF. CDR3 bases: TGCAGCGTGGCAAGGACTAGCGGGAGTACCACAGATACGCAGTATTTT.

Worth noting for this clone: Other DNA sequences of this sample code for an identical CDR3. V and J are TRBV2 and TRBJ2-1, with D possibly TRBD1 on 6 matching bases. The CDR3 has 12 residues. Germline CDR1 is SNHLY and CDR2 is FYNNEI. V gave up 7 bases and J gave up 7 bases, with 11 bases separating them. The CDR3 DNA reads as TGTGCCAGCAACAGGGACGGGAATGAGCAGTTCTTC. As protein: CASNRDGNEQFF.

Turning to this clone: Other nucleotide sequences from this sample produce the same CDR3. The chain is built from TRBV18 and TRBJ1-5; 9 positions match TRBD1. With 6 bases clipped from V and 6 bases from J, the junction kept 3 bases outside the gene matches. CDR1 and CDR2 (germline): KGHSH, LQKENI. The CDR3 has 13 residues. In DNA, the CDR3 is TGTGCCAGCTCTGGGGACAGGGCTCAGCCCCAGCATTTT. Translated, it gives CASSGDRAQPQHF.

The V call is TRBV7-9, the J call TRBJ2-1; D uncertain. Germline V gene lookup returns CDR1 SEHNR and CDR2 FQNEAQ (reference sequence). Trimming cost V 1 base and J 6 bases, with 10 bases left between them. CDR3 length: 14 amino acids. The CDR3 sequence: CASSLGTNANEQFF. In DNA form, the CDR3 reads TGTGCCAGCAGCTTAGGGACCAACGCCAATGAGCAGTTCTTC.

The CDR3 here is CASSERANYFYGYTF. CDR3 coding DNA: TGCGCCAGCAGTGAGAGGGCCAATTACTTCTATGGCTACACCTTC. The gene calls are TRBV10-2 and TRBJ1-2; D not resolved. V was trimmed by 2 bases and J by 4 bases, leaving 14 bases between them. CDR3 length: 15 residues. Germline values: CDR1 WSHSY, CDR2 SAAADI.

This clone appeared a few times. The CDR3 DNA sequence: TGCGCCAGCAGCTTGTGGGAGAACGAGCAGTACTTC. The encoded protein is CASSLWENEQYF. The chain couples TRBV5-1 to TRBJ2-7; D might be TRBD2 (5 bases). The CDR3 has 12 residues. Trimming removed 1 base at V and 5 bases at J, with 7 bases between. Germline V CDR1 and CDR2: SGHRS, YFSETQ.

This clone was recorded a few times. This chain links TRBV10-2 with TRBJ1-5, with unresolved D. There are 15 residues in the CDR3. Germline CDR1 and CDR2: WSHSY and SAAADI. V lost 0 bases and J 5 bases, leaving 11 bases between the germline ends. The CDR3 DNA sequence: TGCGCCAGCAGTGAGTCGTCGGGGAGAGATCAGCCCCAGCATTTT. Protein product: CASSESSGRDQPQHF.

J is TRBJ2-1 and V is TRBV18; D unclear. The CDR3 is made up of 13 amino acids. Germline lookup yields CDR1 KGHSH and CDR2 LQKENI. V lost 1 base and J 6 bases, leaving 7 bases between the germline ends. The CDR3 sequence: CASSPHRSNEQFF. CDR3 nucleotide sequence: TGTGCCAGCTCACCACACCGAAGCAATGAGCAGTTCTTC.

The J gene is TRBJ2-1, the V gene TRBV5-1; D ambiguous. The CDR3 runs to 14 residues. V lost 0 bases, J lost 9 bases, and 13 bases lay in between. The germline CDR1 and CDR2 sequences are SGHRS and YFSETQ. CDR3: CASSLGLVASEQFF. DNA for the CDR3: TGCGCCAGCAGCTTGGGGCTAGTCGCGAGTGAGCAGTTCTTC.

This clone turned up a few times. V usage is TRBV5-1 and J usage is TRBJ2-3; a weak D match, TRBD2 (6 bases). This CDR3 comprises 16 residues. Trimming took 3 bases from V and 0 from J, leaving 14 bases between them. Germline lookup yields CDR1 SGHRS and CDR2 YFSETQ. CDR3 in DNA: TGCGCCAGCAGCTACCCATCTGCGGGAAGCACAGATACGCAGTATTTT. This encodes CASSYPSAGSTDTQYF.

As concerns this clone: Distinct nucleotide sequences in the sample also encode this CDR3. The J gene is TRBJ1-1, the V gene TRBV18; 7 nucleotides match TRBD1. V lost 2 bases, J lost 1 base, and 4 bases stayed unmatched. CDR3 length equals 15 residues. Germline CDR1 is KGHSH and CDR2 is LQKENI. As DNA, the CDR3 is TGTGCCAGCTCACCATCCAGGGGGGGGAACACTGAAGCTTTCTTT. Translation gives CASSPSRGGNTEAFF.

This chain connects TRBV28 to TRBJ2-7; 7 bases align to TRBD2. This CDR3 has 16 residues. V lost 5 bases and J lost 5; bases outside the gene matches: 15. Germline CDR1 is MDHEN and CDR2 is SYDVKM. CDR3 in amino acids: CASSKTGTIFRNEQYF. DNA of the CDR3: TGTGCCAGCAGTAAGACCGGGACTATTTTCCGGAACGAGCAGTACTTC. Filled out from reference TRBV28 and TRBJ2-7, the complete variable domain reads DVKVTQSSRYLVKRTGEKVFLECVQDMDHENMFWYRQDPGLGLRLIYFSYDVKMKEKGDIPEGYSVSREKKERFSLILESASTNQTSMYLCASSKTGTIFRNEQYFGPGTRLTVT.

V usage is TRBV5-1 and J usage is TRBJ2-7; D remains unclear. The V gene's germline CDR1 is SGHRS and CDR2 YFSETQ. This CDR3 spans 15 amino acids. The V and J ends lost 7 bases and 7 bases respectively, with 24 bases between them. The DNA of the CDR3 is TGCGCCAGCGCCCCCCAAGGTCTCCTTAGTGGTGAGCAGTACTTC. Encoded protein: CASAPQGLLSGEQYF.

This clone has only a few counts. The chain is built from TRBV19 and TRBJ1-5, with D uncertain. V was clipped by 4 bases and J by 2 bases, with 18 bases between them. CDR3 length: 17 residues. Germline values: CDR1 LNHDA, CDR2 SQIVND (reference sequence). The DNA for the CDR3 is TGTGCCAGTAGTAACCTCGGGTCTGGGCATGGCAATCAGCCCCAGCATTTT. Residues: CASSNLGSGHGNQPQHF.

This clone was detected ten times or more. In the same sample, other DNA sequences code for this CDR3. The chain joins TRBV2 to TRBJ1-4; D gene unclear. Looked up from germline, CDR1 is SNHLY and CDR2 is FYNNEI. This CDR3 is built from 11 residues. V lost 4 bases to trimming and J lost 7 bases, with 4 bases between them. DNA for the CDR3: TGTGCCAGCAGTGTCGGTGAAAAACTGTTTTTT. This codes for CASSVGEKLFF.

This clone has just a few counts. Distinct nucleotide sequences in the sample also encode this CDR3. The CDR3 DNA follows: TGTGCCAGCAGCTTGGCGGTTCAAGAGACCCAGTACTTC. Translated: CASSLAVQETQYF. The V and J genes are TRBV5-4 and TRBJ2-5, with D unclear. This CDR3 contains 13 residues. V gave up 0 bases and J gave up 2 bases, with 5 bases separating them. CDR1 and CDR2 from the germline V gene are SGHNT and YYREEE (reference sequence).

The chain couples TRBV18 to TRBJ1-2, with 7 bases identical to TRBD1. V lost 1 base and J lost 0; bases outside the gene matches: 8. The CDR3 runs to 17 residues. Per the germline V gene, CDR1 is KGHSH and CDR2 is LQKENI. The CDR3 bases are TGTGCCAGCTCACCACTCGCAGGGGACAGCTCTAACTATGGCTACACCTTC. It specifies CASSPLAGDSSNYGYTF.

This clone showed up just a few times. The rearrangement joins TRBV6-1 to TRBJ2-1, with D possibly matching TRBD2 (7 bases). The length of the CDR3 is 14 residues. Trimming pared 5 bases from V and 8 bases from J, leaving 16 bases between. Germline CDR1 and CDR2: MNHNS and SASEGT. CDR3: CASSWGGGSYEQFF. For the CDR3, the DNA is TGTGCCAGCAGTTGGGGGGGCGGGTCTTATGAGCAGTTCTTC.

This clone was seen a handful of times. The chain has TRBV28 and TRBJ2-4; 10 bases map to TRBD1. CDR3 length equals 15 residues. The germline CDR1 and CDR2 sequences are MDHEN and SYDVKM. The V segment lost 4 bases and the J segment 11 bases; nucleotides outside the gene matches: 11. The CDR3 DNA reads TGTGCCAGCAGTTCCCCGGGGACAGGGGTTTATGTTCAGTACTTC. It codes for CASSSPGTGVYVQYF.

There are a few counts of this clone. The CDR3 bases are TGTGCCAGCAGCTTACGCCGGGGGTATGGCACAGATACGCAGTATTTT. As protein: CASSLRRGYGTDTQYF. The chain has TRBV7-9 and TRBJ2-3, with D perhaps TRBD2 (6 bases). The CDR3 is 16 residues long. Trimming pared 2 bases from V and 1 base from J, leaving 13 bases between. Germline assignment: CDR1 SEHNR and CDR2 FQNEAQ (reference sequence).